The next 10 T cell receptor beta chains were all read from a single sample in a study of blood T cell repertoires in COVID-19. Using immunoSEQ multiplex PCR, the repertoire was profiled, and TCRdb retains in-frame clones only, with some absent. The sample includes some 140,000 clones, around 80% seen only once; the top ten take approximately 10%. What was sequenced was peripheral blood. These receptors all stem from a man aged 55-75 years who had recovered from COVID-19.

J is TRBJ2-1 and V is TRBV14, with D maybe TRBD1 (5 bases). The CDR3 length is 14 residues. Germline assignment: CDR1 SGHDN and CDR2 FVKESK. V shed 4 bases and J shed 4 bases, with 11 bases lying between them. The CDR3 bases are TGTGCCAGCAGCCCCAGGGTGAGATACAATGAGCAGTTCTTC. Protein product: CASSPRVRYNEQFF.

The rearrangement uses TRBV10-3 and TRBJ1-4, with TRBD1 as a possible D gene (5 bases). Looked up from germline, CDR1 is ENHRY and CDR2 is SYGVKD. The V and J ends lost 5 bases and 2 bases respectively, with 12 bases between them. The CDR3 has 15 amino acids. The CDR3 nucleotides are TGTGCCATCAGTTCAACGGAGGGGACTAATGAAAAACTGTTTTTT. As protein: CAISSTEGTNEKLFF.

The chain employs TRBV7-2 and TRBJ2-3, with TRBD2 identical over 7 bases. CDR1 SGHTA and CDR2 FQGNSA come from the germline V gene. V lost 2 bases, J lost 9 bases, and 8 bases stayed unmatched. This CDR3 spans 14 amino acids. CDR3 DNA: TGTGCCAGCAGCTTAAAGGCGCGGGAGATGACGCAGTATTTT. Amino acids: CASSLKAREMTQYF.

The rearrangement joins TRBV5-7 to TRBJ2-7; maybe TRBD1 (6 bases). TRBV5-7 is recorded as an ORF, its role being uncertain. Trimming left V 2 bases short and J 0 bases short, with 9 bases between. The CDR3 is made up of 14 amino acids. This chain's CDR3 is CASSFRTDSYEQYF. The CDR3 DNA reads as TGTGCCAGCAGCTTTCGGACAGACTCCTACGAGCAGTACTTC.

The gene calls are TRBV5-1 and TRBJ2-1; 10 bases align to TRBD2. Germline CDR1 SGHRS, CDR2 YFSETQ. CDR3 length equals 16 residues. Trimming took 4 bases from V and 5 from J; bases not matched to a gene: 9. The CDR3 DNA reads TGCGCCAGCAGCCCAACAACTAGCGGGGCCCACAATGAGCAGTTCTTC. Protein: CASSPTTSGAHNEQFF.

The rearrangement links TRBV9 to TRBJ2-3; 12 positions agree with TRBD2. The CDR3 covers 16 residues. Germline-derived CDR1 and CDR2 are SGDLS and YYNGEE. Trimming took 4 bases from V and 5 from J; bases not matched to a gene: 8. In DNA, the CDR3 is TGTGCCAGCAGCAAAAGCCCGGGACTAGCGGGAGATACGCAGTATTTT. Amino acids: CASSKSPGLAGDTQYF.

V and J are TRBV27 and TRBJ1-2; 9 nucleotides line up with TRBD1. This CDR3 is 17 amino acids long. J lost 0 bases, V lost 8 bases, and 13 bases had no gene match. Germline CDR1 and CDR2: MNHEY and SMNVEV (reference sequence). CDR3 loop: CASSGTGYGKANYGYTF. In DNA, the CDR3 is TGTGCCAGCTCCGGGACAGGGTATGGGAAAGCTAACTATGGCTACACCTTC.

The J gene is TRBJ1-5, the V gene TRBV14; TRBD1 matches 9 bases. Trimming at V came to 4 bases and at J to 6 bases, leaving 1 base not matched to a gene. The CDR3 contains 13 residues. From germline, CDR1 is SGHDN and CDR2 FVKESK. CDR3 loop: CASSLGQGQPQHF. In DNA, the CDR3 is TGTGCCAGCAGCCTGGGACAGGGTCAGCCCCAGCATTTT.

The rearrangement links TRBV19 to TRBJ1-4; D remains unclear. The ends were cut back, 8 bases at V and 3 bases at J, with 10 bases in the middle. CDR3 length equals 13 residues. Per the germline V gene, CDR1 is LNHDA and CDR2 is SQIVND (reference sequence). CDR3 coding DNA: TGTGCCAGTGAACAGCGGGCTAATGAAAAACTGTTTTTT. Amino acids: CASEQRANEKLFF. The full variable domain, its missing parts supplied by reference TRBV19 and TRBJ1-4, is DGGITQSPKYLFRKEGQNVTLSCEQNLNHDAMYWYRQDPGQGLRLIYYSQIVNDFQKGDIAEGYSVSREKKESFPLTVTSAQKNPTAFYLCASEQRANEKLFFGSGTQLSVL.

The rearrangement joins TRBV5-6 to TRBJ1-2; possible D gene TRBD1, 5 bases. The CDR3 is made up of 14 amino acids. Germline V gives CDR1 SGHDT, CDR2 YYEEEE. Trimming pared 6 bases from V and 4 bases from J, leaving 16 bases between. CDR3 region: CASTLVGDRYGYTF. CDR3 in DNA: TGTGCCAGCACTCTTGTAGGGGATCGCTATGGCTACACCTTC.